This entry describes one T cell receptor beta chain. Its target is unknown. The PCR used 60 Vbeta and 13 Jbeta primers. TCRdb's copy holds only in-frame clones and misses some; the assay was immunoSEQ multiplex PCR. The sample holds about 150,000 clones, around 80% seen once. From germline, CDR1 is GTSNPN and CDR2 SVGIG (reference sequence). The CDR3 has 16 residues. V lost 0 bases and J lost 0, with 13 bases in between. The record originates from a study of cytomegalovirus exposure and HLA in healthy donors. Findings and caveats of the study: The listing of 150 or so TCR beta chains classed them as cytomegalovirus-associated. TRBV6-2, TRBV6-3 and some other V segments were unresolvable in 87-base-pair reads.

The source of this sequence is a young man in good health and CMV-seropositive. Input material: PBMCs. V is TRBV30 and J is TRBJ2-3, with D uncertain. This CDR3 is CAWSVAQIASTDTQYF. As DNA, the CDR3 is TGTGCCTGGAGTGTAGCCCAGATAGCTAGCACAGATACGCAGTATTTT.